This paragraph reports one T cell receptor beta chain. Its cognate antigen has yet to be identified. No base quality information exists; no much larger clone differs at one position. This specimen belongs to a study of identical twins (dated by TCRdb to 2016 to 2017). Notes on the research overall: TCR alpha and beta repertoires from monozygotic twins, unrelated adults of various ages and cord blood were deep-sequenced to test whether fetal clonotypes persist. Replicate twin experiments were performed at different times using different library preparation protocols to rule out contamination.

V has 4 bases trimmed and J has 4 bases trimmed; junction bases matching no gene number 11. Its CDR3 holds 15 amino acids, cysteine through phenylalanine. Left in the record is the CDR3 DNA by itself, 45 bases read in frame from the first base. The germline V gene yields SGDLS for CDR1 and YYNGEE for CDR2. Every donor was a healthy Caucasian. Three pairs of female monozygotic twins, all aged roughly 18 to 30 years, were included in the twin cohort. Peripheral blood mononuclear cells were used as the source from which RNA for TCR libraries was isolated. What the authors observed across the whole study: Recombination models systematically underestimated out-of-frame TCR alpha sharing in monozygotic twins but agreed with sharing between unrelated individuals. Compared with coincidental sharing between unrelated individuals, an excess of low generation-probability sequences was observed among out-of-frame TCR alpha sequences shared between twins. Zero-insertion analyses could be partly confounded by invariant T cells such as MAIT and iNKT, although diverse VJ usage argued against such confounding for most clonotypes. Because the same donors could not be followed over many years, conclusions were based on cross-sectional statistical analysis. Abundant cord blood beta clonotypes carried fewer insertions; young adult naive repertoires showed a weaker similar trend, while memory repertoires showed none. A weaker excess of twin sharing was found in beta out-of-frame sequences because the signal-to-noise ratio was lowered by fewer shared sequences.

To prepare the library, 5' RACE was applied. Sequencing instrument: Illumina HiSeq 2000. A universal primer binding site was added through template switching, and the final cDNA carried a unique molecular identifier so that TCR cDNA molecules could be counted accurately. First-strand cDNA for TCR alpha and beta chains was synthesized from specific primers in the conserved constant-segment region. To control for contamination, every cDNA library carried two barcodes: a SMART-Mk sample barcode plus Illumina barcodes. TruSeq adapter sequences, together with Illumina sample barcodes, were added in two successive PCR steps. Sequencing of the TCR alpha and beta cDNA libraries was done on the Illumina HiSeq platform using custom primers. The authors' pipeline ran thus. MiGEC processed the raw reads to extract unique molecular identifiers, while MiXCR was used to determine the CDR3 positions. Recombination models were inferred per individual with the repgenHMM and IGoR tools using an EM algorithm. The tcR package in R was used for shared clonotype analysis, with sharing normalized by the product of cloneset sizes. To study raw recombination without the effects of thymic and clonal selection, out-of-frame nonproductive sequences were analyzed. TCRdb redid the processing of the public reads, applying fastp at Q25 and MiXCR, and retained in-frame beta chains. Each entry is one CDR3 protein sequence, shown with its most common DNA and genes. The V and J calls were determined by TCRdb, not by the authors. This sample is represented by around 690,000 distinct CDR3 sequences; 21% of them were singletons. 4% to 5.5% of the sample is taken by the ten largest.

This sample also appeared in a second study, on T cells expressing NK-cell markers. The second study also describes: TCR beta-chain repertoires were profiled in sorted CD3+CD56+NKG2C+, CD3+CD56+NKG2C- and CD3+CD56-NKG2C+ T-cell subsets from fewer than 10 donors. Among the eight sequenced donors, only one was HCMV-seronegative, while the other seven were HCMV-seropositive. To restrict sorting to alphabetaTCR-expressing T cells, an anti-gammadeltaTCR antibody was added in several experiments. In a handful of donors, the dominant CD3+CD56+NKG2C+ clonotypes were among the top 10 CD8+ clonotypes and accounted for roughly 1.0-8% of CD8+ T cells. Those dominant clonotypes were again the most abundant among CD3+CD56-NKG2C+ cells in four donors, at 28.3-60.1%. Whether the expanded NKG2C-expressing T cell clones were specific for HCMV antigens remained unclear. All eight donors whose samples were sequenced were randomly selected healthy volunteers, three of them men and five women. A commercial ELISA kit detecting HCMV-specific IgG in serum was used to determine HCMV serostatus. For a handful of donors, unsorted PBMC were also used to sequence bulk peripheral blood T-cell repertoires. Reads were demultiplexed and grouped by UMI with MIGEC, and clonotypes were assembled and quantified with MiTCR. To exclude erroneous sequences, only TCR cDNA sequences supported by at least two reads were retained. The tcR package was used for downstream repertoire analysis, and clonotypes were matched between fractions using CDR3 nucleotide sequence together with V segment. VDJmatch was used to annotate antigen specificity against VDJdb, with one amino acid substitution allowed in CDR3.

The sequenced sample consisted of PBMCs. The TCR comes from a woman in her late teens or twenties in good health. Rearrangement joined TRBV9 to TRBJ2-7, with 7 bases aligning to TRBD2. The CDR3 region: CASSPQAGARYEQYF. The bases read TGTGCCAGCAGCCCCCAGGCGGGAGCACGATACGAGCAGTACTTC.